The 6 T cell receptor beta chains below come from one sample, sequenced in a study of blood T cell repertoires in COVID-19. This table comes from immunoSEQ multiplex PCR, and its TCRdb copy is limited to in-frame clones, with some not included. The table has 150,000 to 200,000 clones, 82% seen once. Sequenced sample: PBMCs or T cells enriched from blood (not recorded which). The receptor set was obtained from a man in his fifties who had recovered from COVID-19.

The chain employs TRBV5-1 and TRBJ2-1, with TRBD1 matching 9 bases. CDR1 and CDR2 from the germline V gene are SGHRS and YFSETQ. CDR3 length: 15 amino acids. V was pared by 3 bases and J by 9 bases, with 10 bases of the junction left unmatched. DNA of the CDR3: TGCGCCAGCAGCTCCTCTGGAACAGGGGGCGGTGAGCAGTTCTTC. This translates into CASSSSGTGGGEQFF.

CDR3 loop: CASSLVGGSPSYEQYF. CDR3 bases: TGCGCCAGCAGCTTGGTAGGCGGGAGCCCCTCCTACGAGCAGTACTTC. This sequence joins TRBV5-1 and TRBJ2-7, with 7 bases that match TRBD2. V lost 0 bases and J lost 0; bases outside the gene matches: 6. The CDR3 spans 16 residues. CDR1 is SGHRS and CDR2 is YFSETQ in the germline V gene.

This clone was detected a few times. The chain uses TRBV7-8 and TRBJ2-7; 7 nucleotides match TRBD2. The length of the CDR3 is 15 residues. The germline V gene encodes CDR1 SGHVS and CDR2 FQNEAQ. The V and J ends lost 1 base and 3 bases, in that order; junction bases with no gene match: 6. The CDR3 reads CASSLGPGLNYEQYF. The CDR3 region has the DNA TGTGCCAGCAGCTTAGGACCGGGACTAAACTACGAGCAGTACTTC.

This chain uses TRBV7-3 with TRBJ2-2; weak D call: TRBD2 (5 bases). Trimming shortened V by 4 bases and J by 6 bases, and 12 bases separated the two germline ends. The germline CDR1 and CDR2 sequences are SGHTA and FQGTGA. The CDR3 contains 14 residues. The CDR3 DNA sequence: TGTGCCAGCAGCTCCCTGCCGGGGTCCGGGGAGCTGTTTTTT. Protein: CASSSLPGSGELFF.

This chain uses TRBV12-3 or TRBV12-4 with TRBJ1-1; D gene unclear. There are 13 residues in the CDR3. Deletions cut 4 bases from V and 4 bases from J, with 10 bases between. As DNA, the CDR3 is TGTGCCAGCAGTTACGGGAGAGGCACTGAAGCTTTCTTT. Amino acid sequence: CASSYGRGTEAFF.

This chain connects TRBV10-1 to TRBJ2-3; no clear D gene. CDR3 length: 12 residues. Germline CDR1 reads WNHNN; CDR2 reads SYGVQD (reference sequence). Trimming left V 3 bases short and J 4 bases short, with 5 bases between. In DNA form, the CDR3 reads TGCGCCAGCAGTGAAACTTCAGATACGCAGTATTTT. It codes for CASSETSDTQYF.